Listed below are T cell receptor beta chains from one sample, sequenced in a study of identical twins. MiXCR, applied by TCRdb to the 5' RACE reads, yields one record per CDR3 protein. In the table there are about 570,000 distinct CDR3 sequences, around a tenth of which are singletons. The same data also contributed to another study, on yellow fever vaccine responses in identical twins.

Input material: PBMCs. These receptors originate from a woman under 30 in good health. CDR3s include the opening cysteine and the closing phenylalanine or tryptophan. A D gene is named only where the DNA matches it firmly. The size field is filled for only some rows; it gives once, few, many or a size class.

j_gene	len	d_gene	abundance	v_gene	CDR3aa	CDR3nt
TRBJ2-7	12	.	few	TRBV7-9	CASSLEVQVQYF	TGTGCCAGCAGCTTAGAGGTCCAGGTGCAGTACTTC
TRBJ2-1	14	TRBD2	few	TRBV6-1	CASSRSGDHNEQFF	TGTGCCAGCAGTCGCAGCGGGGACCACAATGAGCAGTTCTTC
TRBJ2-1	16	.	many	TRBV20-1	CSANTGTPISYNEQFF	TGCAGTGCTAATACCGGGACTCCAATTTCCTACAATGAGCAGTTCTTC
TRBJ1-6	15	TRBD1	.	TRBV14	CASSQGRGQSSPLHF	TGTGCCAGCAGCCAAGGCAGGGGGCAGAGTTCACCCCTCCACTTT
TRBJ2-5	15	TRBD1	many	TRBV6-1	CASSRTGGEVGTQYF	TGTGCCAGCAGTCGAACAGGGGGCGAAGTGGGGACCCAGTACTTC
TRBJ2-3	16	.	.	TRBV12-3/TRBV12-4	CASSLLRLAVTDTQYF	TGTGCCAGCAGCCTCCTAAGGCTAGCAGTAACAGATACGCAGTATTTT
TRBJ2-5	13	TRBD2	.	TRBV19	CASNSGTPDTQYF	TGTGCCAGTAATAGCGGGACCCCCGATACCCAGTACTTC
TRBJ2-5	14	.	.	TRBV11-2	CASSPTGGVETQYF	TGTGCCAGCAGCCCTACAGGGGGGGTGGAGACCCAGTACTTC
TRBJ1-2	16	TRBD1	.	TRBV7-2	CASSTDRVPSNYGYTF	TGTGCCAGCAGTACCGACAGGGTTCCGTCCAACTATGGCTACACCTTC
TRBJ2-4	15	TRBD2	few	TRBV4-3	CASSHGLAGVNIQYF	TGCGCCAGCAGCCACGGACTAGCGGGAGTGAACATTCAGTACTTC
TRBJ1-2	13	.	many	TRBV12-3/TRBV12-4	CASSPLDGYGYTF	TGTGCCAGCAGCCCATTGGACGGTTATGGCTACACCTTC
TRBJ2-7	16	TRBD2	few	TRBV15	CSTLTSGGPNTYEQYF	TGTTCTACCTTGACCAGCGGGGGGCCCAATACCTACGAGCAGTACTTC
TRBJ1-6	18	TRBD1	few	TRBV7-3	CASSFQGRGQGPVRPLHF	TGTGCCAGCAGCTTTCAAGGGCGCGGACAGGGCCCCGTTAGGCCCCTCCACTTT
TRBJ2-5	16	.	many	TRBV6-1	CASTSKGNGARETQYF	TGTGCCAGCACCTCAAAGGGGAATGGGGCCCGAGAGACCCAGTACTTC
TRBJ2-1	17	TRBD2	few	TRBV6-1	CASSGLAGPLLYNEQFF	TGTGCCAGCAGTGGACTAGCGGGGCCCCTCCTCTACAATGAGCAGTTCTTC
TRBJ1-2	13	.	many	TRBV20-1	CILATGNNYGYTF	TGCATCCTCGCTACCGGAAATAACTATGGCTACACCTTC
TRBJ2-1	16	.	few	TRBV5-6	CASSLAGVAAYNEQFF	TGTGCCAGCAGCTTGGCCGGAGTAGCGGCCTACAATGAGCAGTTCTTC
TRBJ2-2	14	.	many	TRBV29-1	CSTRGSGNTGELFF	TGCAGCACCCGGGGGTCGGGAAACACCGGGGAGCTGTTTTTT
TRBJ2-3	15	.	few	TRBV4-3	CASSQWKAGTDTQYF	TGCGCCAGCAGCCAATGGAAGGCCGGCACAGATACGCAGTATTTT
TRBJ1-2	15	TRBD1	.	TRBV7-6	CASSLIQGGAGGYTF	TGTGCCAGCAGTTTGATACAGGGGGGGGCAGGAGGCTACACCTTC
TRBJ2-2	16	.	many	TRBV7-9	CASSLVRPIGTGELFF	TGTGCCAGCAGCTTAGTCAGACCCATCGGGACCGGGGAGCTGTTTTTT
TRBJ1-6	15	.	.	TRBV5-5	CASSLEARASSPLHF	TGTGCCAGCAGCTTGGAGGCCAGGGCGAGTTCACCCCTCCACTTT
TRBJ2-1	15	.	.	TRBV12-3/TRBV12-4	CASSLGPGASNEQFF	TGTGCCAGCAGTTTAGGCCCAGGGGCCTCCAATGAGCAGTTCTTC
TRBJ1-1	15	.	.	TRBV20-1	CSARDRVGDYTEAFF	TGCAGTGCTAGAGATCGGGTGGGCGATTACACTGAAGCTTTCTTT
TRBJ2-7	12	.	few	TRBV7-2	CASSSNAYEQYF	TGTGCCAGCAGCTCTAACGCCTACGAGCAGTACTTC
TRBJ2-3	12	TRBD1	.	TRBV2	CAQGDSTDTQYF	TGTGCCCAGGGGGATAGCACAGATACGCAGTATTTT
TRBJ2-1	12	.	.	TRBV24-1	CATSDSSREQFF	TGTGCCACCAGTGATTCCTCCCGGGAGCAGTTCTTC
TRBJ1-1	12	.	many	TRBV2	CASSGGGTEAFF	TGTGCCAGCAGTGGGGGGGGCACTGAAGCTTTCTTT
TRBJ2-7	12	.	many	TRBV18	CASSPGGDEQYF	TGTGCCAGCTCACCCGGCGGGGACGAGCAGTACTTC
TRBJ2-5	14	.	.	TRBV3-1	CASREPGAPGTQYF	TGTGCCAGCAGAGAACCGGGAGCCCCAGGGACCCAGTACTTC
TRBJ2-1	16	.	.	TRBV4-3	CASSQEGATVHNEQFF	TGCGCCAGCAGCCAAGAGGGGGCTACGGTCCACAATGAGCAGTTCTTC
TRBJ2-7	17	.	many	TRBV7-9	CASSPSRAGGREGEQYF	TGTGCCAGCAGCCCATCACGGGCGGGCGGCAGGGAAGGCGAGCAGTACTTC
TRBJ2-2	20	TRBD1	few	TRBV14	CASSQLLPGQGISNTGELFF	TGTGCCAGCAGCCAGCTATTACCGGGACAGGGGATTTCGAACACCGGGGAGCTGTTTTTT
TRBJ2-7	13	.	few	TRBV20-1	CSARPSYVYEQYF	TGCAGTGCTAGGCCTAGCTATGTCTACGAGCAGTACTTC
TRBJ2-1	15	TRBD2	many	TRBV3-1	CASSQDELAGREQFF	TGTGCCAGCAGCCAAGACGAACTAGCGGGACGGGAGCAGTTCTTC
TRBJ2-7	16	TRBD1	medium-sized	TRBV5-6	CASSPLGTGKTYEQYF	TGTGCCAGCAGCCCTTTGGGGACAGGGAAGACCTACGAGCAGTACTTC
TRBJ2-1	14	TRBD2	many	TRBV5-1	CASMPGGPLDEQFF	TGCGCCAGCATGCCGGGGGGGCCCCTCGATGAGCAGTTCTTC
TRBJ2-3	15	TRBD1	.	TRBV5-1	CASSGEQGNTDTQYF	TGCGCCAGCAGCGGAGAACAGGGGAACACAGATACGCAGTATTTT
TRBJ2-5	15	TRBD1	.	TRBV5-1	CASSFQGARMETQYF	TGCGCCAGCAGCTTCCAGGGGGCACGGATGGAGACCCAGTACTTC
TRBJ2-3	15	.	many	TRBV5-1	CASSLGGAPPDTQYF	TGCGCCAGCAGCTTGGGGGGCGCCCCACCAGATACGCAGTATTTT
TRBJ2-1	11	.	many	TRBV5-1	CASSSLVTQFF	TGCGCCAGCAGCAGTCTAGTAACTCAGTTCTTC
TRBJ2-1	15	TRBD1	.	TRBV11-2	CASSSDDRGYYEQFF	TGTGCCAGCAGCTCAGACGACAGGGGTTATTATGAGCAGTTCTTC
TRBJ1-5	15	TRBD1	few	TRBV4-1	CASSQPDRDNQPQHF	TGCGCCAGCAGCCAACCGGACAGGGACAATCAGCCCCAGCATTTT